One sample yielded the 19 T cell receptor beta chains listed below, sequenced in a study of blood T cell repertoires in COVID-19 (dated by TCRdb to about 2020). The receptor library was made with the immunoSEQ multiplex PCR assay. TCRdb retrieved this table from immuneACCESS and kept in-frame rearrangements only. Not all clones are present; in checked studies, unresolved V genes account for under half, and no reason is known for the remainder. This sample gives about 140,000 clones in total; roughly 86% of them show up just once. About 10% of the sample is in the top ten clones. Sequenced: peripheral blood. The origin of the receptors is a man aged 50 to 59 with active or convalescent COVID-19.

CDR3 bases: TGCGCCAGCAGCATTCCGGGACAGGGCCACGAGCAGTACTTC. Translating it yields CASSIPGQGHEQYF. The chain employs TRBV5-1 and TRBJ2-7, with 9 bases matching TRBD1. Germline CDR1 and CDR2: SGHRS and YFSETQ. CDR3 size: 14 residues. V trimming: 4 bases; J trimming: 5 bases; junction bases outside the gene matches: 7.

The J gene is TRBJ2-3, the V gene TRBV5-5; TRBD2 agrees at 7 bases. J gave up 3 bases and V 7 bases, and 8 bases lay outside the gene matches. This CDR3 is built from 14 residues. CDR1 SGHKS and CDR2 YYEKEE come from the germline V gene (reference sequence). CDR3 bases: TGTGCCAGCCTAGCTGGGGGGGGGACAGATACGCAGTATTTT. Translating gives CASLAGGGTDTQYF.

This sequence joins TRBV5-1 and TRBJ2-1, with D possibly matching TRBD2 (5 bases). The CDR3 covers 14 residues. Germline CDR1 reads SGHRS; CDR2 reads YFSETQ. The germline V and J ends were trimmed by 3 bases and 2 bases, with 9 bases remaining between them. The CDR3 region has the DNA TGCGCCAGCAGCTCGGGGAATACCTACAATGAGCAGTTCTTC. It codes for CASSSGNTYNEQFF.

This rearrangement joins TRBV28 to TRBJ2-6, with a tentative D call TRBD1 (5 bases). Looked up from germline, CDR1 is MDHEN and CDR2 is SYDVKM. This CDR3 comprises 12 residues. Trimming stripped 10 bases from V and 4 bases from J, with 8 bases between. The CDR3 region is CATQGGANVLTF. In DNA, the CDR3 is TGTGCCACCCAGGGAGGGGCCAACGTCCTGACTTTC.

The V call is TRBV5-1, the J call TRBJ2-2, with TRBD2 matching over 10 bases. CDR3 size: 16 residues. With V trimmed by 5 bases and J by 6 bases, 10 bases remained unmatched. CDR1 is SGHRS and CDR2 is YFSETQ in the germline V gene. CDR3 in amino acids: CASSPPSSGSPGELFF. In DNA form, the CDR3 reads TGCGCCAGCAGTCCACCATCTAGCGGGAGTCCCGGGGAGCTGTTTTTT.

CDR3 nucleotide sequence: TGTGCCAGCAGCTTACGGAGCAGCACAGATACGCAGTATTTT. It translates to CASSLRSSTDTQYF. This rearrangement joins TRBV11-2 to TRBJ2-3; D call uncertain. The CDR3 has 14 amino acids. In germline, CDR1 is SGHAT, CDR2 FQNNGV. V was pared by 2 bases and J by 0 bases, with 6 bases between.

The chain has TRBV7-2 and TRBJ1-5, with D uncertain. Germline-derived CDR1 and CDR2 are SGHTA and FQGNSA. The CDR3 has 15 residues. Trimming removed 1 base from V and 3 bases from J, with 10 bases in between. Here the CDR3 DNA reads TGTGCCAGCAGCTTAGAATCAGGATACAATCAGCCCCAGCATTTT. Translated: CASSLESGYNQPQHF.

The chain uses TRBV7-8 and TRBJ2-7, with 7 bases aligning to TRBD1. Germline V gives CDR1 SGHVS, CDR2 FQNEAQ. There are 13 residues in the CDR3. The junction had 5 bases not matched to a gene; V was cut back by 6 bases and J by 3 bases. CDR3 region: CASSHRGRYEQYF. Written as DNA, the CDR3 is TGTGCCAGCAGTCACAGGGGCCGCTACGAGCAGTACTTC.

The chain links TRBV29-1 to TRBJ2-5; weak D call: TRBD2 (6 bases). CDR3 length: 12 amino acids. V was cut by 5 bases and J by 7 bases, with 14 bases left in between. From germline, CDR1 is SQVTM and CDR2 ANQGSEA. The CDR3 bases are TGCAGCGTTCAACTGGGGCGGGGGACCCAGTACTTC. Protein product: CSVQLGRGTQYF.

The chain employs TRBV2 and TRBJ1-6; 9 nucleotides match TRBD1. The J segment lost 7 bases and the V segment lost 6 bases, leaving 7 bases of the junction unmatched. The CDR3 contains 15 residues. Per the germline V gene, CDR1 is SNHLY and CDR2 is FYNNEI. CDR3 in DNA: TGTGCCAGCAGCCGGACAGGGGTAGAAAATTCACCCCTCCACTTT. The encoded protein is CASSRTGVENSPLHF.

DNA of the CDR3: TGTGCCAGCAGTAGGGGGACAGGGGCCTACAATGAGCAGTTCTTC. It specifies CASSRGTGAYNEQFF. The chain uses TRBV25-1 and TRBJ2-1, with TRBD1 matching over 10 bases. The CDR3 runs 15 residues. The germline CDR1 and CDR2 sequences are MGHDK and SYGVNS. The trim removed 5 bases at V and 2 bases at J, leaving 3 bases unmatched.

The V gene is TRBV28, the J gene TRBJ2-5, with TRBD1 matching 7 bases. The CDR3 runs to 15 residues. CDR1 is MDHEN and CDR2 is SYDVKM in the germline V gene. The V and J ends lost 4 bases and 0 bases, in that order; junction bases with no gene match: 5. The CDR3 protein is CASSYGTAYQETQYF. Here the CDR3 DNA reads TGTGCCAGCAGTTACGGGACAGCCTACCAAGAGACCCAGTACTTC.

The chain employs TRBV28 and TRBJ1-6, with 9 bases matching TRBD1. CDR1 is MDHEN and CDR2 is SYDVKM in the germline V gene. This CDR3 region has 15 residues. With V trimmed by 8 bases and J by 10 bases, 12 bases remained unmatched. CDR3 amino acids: CASRPTGGADSPLHF. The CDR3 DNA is TGTGCCAGCCGTCCCACAGGGGGCGCGGACTCACCCCTCCACTTT.

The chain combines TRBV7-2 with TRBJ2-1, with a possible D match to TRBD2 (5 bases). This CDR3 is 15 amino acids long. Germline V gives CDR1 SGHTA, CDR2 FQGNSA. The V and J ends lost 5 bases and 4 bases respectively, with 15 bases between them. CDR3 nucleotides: TGTGCCAGCAGCCCAGCAGGACTCACTTACAATGAGCAGTTCTTC. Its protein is CASSPAGLTYNEQFF.

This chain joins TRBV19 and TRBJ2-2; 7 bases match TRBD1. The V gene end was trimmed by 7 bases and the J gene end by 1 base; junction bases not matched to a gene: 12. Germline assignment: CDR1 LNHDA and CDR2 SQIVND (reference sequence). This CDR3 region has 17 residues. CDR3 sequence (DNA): TGTGCCAGTAATCCGACCGACAGGGTGGGGAACACCGGGGAGCTGTTTTTT. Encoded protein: CASNPTDRVGNTGELFF.

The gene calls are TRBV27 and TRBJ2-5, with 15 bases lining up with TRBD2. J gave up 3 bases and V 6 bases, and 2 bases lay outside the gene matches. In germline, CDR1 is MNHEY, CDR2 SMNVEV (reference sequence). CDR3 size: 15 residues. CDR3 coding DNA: TGTGCCAGCAGGTGGACTAGCGGGAGGGAAGAGACCCAGTACTTC. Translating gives CASRWTSGREETQYF.

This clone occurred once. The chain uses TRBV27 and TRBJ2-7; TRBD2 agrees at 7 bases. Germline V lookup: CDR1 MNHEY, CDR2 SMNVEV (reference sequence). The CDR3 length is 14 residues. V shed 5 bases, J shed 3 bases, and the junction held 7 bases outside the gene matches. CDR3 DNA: TGTGCCAGCAGTCGCACGGGGGGTAACTACGAGCAGTACTTC. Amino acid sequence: CASSRTGGNYEQYF.

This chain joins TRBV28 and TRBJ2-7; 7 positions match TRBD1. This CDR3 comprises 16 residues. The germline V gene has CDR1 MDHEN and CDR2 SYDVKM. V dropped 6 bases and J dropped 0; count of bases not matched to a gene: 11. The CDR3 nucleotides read TGTGCCAGCAGGACGGACCGGGACAGCAGCTCCTACGAGCAGTACTTC. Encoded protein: CASRTDRDSSSYEQYF.

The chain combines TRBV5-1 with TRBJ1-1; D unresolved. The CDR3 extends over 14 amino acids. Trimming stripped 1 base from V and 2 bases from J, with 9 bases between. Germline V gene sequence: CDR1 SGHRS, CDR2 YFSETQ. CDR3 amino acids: CASSLNGFNTEAFF. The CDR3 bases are TGCGCCAGCAGCTTGAACGGGTTTAACACTGAAGCTTTCTTT.